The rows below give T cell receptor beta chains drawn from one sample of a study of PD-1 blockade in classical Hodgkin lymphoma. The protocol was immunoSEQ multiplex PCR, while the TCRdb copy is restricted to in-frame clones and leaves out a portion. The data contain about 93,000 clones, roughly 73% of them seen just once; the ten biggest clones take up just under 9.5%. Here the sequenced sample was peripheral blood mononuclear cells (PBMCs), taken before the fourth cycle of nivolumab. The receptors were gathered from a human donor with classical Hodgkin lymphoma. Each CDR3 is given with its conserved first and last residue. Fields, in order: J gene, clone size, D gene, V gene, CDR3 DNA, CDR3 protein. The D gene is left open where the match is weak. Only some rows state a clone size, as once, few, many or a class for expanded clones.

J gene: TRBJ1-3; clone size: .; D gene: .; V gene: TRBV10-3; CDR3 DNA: TGTGCCATCAGTGAGTCACGGGGGGCTGGAAACACCATATATTTT; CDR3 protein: CAISESRGAGNTIYF
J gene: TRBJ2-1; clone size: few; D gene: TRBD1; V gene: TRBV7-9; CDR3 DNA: TGTGCCAGCAACGGACAGGGTTTAAACAATGAGCAGTTCTTC; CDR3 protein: CASNGQGLNNEQFF
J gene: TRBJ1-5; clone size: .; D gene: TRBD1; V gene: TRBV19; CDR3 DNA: TGTGCCAGTAGCCGCGCGACAGGGTATCAGCCCCAGCATTTT; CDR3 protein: CASSRATGYQPQHF
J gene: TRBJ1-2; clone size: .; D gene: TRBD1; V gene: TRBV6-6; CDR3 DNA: TGTGCCAGCAGCTCTGGATGGACAGGGAGTTTGGTCGGCTACACCTTC; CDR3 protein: CASSSGWTGSLVGYTF
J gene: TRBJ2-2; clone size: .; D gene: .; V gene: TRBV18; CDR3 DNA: TGTGCCAGCTCACCACCACAGTGGGGAACCGGGGAGCTGTTTTTT; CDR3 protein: CASSPPQWGTGELFF
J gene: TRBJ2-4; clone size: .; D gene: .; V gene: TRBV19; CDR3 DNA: TGTGCCAGTAGTATAGCGTGGGGACTAGCCAAAAACATTCAGTACTTC; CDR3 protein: CASSIAWGLAKNIQYF
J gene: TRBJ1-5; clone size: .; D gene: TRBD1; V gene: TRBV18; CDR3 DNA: TGTGCCAGCTCACCCGGCGACAGGGGGGAAGGTCAGCCCCAGCATTTT; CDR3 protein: CASSPGDRGEGQPQHF
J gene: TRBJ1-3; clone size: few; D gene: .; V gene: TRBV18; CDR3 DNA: TGTGCCAGCTCACCACCCCTACAGGGTGGGTCTGGCGCCATATATTTT; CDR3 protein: CASSPPLQGGSGAIYF
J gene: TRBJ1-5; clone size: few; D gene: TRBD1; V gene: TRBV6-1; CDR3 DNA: TGTGCCAGCTCGACAGGGGACGGCAATCAGCCCCAGCATTTT; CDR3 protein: CASSTGDGNQPQHF
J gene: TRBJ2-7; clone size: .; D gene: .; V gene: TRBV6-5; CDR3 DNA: TGTGCCAGCAGTTACAGGGGCTACGCCCCCTACGAGCAGTACTTC; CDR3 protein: CASSYRGYAPYEQYF
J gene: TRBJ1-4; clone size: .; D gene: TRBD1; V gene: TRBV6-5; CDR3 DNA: TGTGCCAGCAGCCGCGACAGGGGAACTAATGAAAAACTGTTTTTT; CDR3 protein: CASSRDRGTNEKLFF
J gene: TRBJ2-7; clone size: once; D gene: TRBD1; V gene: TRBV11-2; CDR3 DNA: TGTGCCAGCAGCGACCCGCCAAGGACAGGGTCCTACGAGCAGTACTTC; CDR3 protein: CASSDPPRTGSYEQYF
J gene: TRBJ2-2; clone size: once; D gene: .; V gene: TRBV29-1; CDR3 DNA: TGCAGCGTTGATCCTAACACCGGGGAGCTGTTTTTT; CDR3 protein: CSVDPNTGELFF
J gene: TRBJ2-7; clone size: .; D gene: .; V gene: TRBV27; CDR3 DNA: TGTGCCAGCAGTTTAGGCAGGCCCTACGAGCAGTACTTC; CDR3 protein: CASSLGRPYEQYF
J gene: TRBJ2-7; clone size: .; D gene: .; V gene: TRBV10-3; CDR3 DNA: TGTGCCATCAGTGATCTTGTTCCCGGGTCCTACGAGCAGTACTTC; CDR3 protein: CAISDLVPGSYEQYF
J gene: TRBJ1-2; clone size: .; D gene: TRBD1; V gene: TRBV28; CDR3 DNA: TGTGCCAGCCTAGCAGGGGGCTTTAACTATGGCTACACCTTC; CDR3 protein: CASLAGGFNYGYTF
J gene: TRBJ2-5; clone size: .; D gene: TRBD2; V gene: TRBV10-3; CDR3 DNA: TGTGCCATCAGTGACAATAGGAGGGGAGCGGGGGGTTCTGTGACCCAGTACTTC; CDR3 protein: CAISDNRRGAGGSVTQYF
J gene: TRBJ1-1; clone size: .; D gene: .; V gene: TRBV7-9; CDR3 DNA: TGTGCCAGCAGCACCCGTAGGTACACTGAAGCTTTCTTT; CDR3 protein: CASSTRRYTEAFF
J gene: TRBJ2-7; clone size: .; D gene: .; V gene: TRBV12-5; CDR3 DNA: TGTGCTAGTGGTTTGACGGGGTCGGTCTACGAGCAGTACTTC; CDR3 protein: CASGLTGSVYEQYF
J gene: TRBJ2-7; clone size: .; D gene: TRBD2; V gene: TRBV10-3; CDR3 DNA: TGTGCCATCAGGCAGCGGGGGCCCGACGAGCAGTACTTC; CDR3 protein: CAIRQRGPDEQYF
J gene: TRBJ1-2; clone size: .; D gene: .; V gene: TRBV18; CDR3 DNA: TGTGCCAGCTCACCGGACAGTCGTTATGGCTACACCTTC; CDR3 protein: CASSPDSRYGYTF
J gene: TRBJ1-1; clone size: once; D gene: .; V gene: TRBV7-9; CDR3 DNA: TGTGCCAGCAGCCCCCCCTGGGCAGGGGCCAACACTGAAGCTTTCTTT; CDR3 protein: CASSPPWAGANTEAFF
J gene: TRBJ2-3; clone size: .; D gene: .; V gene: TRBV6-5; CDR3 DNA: TGTGCCAGCAGTTACTCGCGGCAGGGTACAGATACGCAGTATTTT; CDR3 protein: CASSYSRQGTDTQYF
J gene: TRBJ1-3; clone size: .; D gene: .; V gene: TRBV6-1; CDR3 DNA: TGTGCCAGCAGGAAAAGACAGTTAAACACCATATATTTT; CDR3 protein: CASRKRQLNTIYF
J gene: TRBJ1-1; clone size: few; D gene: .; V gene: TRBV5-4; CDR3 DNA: TGTGCCAGCAGCGGTAACAGGGTCTTCACTGAAGCTTTCTTT; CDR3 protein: CASSGNRVFTEAFF
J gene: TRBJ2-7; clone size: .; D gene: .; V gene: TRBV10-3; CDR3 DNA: TGTGCCATCAAGGAGGGGGTTGGTTACGAGCAGTACTTC; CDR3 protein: CAIKEGVGYEQYF
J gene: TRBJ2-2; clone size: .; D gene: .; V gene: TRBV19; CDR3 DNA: TGTGCCACCTCCCTCCAGGGGTTCGCGAACACCGGGGAGCTGTTTTTT; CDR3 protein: CATSLQGFANTGELFF
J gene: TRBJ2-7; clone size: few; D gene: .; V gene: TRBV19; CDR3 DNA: TGTGCCAGTAGTAGGATAGCGGAAATCCCCGGGGAGCAGTACTTC; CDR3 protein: CASSRIAEIPGEQYF
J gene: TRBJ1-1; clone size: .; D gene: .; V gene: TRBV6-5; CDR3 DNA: TGTGCCAGCAGTTACTCGGGAACAGTGAACACTGAAGCTTTCTTT; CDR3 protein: CASSYSGTVNTEAFF
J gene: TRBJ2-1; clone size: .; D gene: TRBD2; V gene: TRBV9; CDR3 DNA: TGTGCCAGCAGCGGGGGGACTAGCGGGGAATACAATGAGCAGTTCTTC; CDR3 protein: CASSGGTSGEYNEQFF
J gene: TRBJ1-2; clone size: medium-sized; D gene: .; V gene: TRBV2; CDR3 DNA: TGTGCCAGCAGTGAGAGGGGCGTTTACAGTGGAGCCTATGGCTACACCTTC; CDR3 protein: CASSERGVYSGAYGYTF
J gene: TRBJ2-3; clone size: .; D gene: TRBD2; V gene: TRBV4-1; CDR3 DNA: TGCGCCAGCAGCCAAGTAGGGACTAGCGGGAGTTCAGATACGCAGTATTTT; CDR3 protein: CASSQVGTSGSSDTQYF
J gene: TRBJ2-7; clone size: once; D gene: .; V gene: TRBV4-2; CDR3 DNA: TGTGCCAGCAGCCAAGATCAGGGTACCTACGAGCAGTACTTC; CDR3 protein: CASSQDQGTYEQYF
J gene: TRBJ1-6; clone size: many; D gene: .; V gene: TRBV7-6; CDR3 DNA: TGTGCCAGCAGCCAAGGGGGGGCCCGGGATTCACCCCTCCACTTT; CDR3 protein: CASSQGGARDSPLHF
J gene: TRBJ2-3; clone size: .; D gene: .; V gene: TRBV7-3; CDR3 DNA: TGTGCCAGCAGCTTAAGCGGCACAGGGTCTCCACCAGATACGCAGTATTTT; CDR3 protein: CASSLSGTGSPPDTQYF
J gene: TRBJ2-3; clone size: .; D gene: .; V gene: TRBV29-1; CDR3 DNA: TGCAGCGTTGAAACTCAACCCGATACGCAGTATTTT; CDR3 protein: CSVETQPDTQYF
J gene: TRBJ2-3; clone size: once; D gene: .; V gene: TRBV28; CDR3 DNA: TGTGCCAGCAGTCGTCAGGCTATCACCGCAGATACGCAGTATTTT; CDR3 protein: CASSRQAITADTQYF
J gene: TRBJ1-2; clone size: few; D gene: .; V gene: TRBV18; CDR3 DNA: TGTGCCAGCTCACCAGGGGGGATATATGGCTACACCTTC; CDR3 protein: CASSPGGIYGYTF
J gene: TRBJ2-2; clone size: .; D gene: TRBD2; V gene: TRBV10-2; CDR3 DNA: TGCGCCAGCAGTTCGACTAGCGGAGCTGGGGAGCTGTTTTTT; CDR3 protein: CASSSTSGAGELFF
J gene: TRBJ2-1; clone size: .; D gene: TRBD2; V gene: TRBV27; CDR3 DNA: TGTGCCAGCTGCGCGGGGGATAGCTACAATGAGCAGTTCTTC; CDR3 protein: CASCAGDSYNEQFF